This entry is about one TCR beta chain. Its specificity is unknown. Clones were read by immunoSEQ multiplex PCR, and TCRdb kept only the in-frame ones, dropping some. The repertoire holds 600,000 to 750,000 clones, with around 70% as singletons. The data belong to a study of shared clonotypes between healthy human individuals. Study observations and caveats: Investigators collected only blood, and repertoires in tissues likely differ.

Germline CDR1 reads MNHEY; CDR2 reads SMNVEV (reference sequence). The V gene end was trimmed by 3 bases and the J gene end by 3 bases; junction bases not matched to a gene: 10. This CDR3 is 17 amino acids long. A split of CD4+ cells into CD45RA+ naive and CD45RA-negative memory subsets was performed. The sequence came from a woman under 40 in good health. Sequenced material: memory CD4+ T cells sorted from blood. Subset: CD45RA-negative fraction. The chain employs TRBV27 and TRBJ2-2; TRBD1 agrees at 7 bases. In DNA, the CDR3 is TGTGCCAGCAGTTTTATGTCGGGACAGAGATACACCGGGGAGCTGTTTTTT. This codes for CASSFMSGQRYTGELFF.